Detailed here is one TCR beta chain. What it recognizes is unknown. Sequencing used immunoSEQ multiplex PCR; TCRdb keeps in-frame clones, though not all of them. The table shows about 14,000 clones, with about 85% occurring only once. The data originate from a study of T cells in localized non-small cell lung cancer. Study conclusions and caveats: Heterogeneity cannot be ruled out, as sequencing used one tumor region only.

The receptor was derived from a female donor at least 60 years old with stage I squamous cell lung carcinoma. Specimen: peripheral blood, collected before any cancer treatment.

The CDR3 here is CASSRGRGNHEQYF. CDR3 nucleotide sequence: TGTGCCAGCAGCCGCGGTAGGGGAAACCACGAGCAGTACTTC. The chain joins TRBV9 to TRBJ2-7; maybe TRBD1 (5 bases). CDR1 and CDR2 (germline): SGDLS, YYNGEE. The CDR3 runs to 14 residues. The V and J ends lost 4 bases and 5 bases respectively, with 16 bases between them.